This T cell receptor beta chain originates from a study of CD8+ T cells in alopecia areata. The study, taken as a whole, reports: Lesional scalp exceeded normal scalp in clonality, especially in alopecia totalis/universalis. Whereas mice showed it more clearly, TCR sharing across patients was murkier, possibly because of HLA.

This clone has more than one count but fewer than ten. Its antigen is not identified. Extracted RNA was reverse transcribed, and the resulting cDNA served as sequencing template. The protocol was immunoSEQ multiplex PCR, while the TCRdb copy is restricted to in-frame clones and leaves out a portion. The sample includes 150,000 or so clones, approximately 60% seen only once; the top ten take about 4.9%. V lost 4 bases, J lost 4 bases, and 14 bases lay in between. Germline values: CDR1 SGHTA, CDR2 FQGNSA. The CDR3 is 15 amino acids. V gene TRBV7-2 combines with J gene TRBJ1-5; D possibly corresponds to TRBD1 (5 bases). This TCR was recovered from a human donor in good health. Sequenced sample: CD4+ T cells sorted from blood. CDR3 amino acids: CASSSRQTLNQPQHF. Here the CDR3 DNA reads TGTGCCAGCAGCTCCCGACAGACCCTAAATCAGCCCCAGCATTTT.